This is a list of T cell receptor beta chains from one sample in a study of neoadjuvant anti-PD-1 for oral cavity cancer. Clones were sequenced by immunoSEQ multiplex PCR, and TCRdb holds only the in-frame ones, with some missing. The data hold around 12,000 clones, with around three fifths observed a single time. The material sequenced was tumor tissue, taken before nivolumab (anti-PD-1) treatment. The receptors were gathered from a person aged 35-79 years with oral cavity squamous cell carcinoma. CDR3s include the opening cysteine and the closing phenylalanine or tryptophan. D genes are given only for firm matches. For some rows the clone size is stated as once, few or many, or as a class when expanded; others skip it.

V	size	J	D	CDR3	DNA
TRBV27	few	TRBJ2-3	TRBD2	CASSFFLTSGNTDTQYF	TGTGCCAGCAGTTTCTTCTTGACTAGCGGAAACACAGATACGCAGTATTTT
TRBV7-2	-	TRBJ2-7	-	CASSLVGGSYEQYF	TGTGCCAGCAGCTTGGTGGGGGGCTCCTACGAGCAGTACTTC
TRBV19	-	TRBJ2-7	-	CASRAGTRSAEQYF	TGTGCCAGTCGGGCCGGGACTCGTTCTGCCGAGCAGTACTTC
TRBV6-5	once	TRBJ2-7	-	CASLRAPGADEQYF	TGTGCCAGCCTCCGGGCCCCGGGCGCGGACGAGCAGTACTTC
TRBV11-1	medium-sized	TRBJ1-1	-	CASSLNSGTGGGTEAFF	TGTGCCAGCAGCTTAAACTCAGGGACCGGGGGAGGCACTGAAGCTTTCTTT
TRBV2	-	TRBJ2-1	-	CASSYLGRQFF	TGTGCCAGCAGTTACCTTGGGCGGCAGTTCTTC
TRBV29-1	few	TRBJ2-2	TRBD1	CSVEEWTGTGRTGELFF	TGCAGCGTTGAAGAGTGGACCGGGACAGGGCGAACCGGGGAGCTGTTTTTT
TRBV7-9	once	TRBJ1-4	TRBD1	CASSRQGPNEKLFF	TGTGCCAGCAGCCGACAGGGACCAAATGAAAAACTGTTTTTT
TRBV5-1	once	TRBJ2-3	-	CASSLRGTSTDTQYF	TGCGCCAGCAGCTTACGAGGGACTAGCACAGATACGCAGTATTTT
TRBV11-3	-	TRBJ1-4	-	CASSQGFNEKLFF	TGTGCCAGCAGCCAGGGATTTAATGAAAAACTGTTTTTT
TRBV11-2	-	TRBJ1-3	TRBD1	CASSSQGQGRNTIYF	TGTGCCAGCAGCTCCCAGGGACAGGGTCGAAACACCATATATTTT
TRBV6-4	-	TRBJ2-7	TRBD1	CASGFGQDSYEQYF	TGTGCCAGCGGCTTCGGACAGGACTCCTACGAGCAGTACTTC
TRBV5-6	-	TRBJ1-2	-	CASSEGLGMSYTF	TGTGCCAGCAGCGAGGGACTGGGTATGAGCTACACCTTC
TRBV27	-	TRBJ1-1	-	CASSLTGNTEAFF	TGTGCCAGCAGTCTGACAGGGAACACTGAAGCTTTCTTT
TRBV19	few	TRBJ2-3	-	CASSSGLAGSTDTQYF	TGTGCCAGTAGTAGCGGACTCGCCGGAAGCACAGATACGCAGTATTTT
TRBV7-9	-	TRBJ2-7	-	CASSLESYEQYF	TGTGCCAGCAGCTTAGAGTCCTACGAGCAGTACTTC
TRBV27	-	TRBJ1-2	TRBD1	CASSGQGANYGYTF	TGTGCCAGCAGTGGACAGGGCGCCAACTATGGCTACACCTTC
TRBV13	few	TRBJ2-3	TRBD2	CASSLGLGAWTQYF	TGTGCCAGCAGCTTGGGACTAGGGGCGTGGACGCAGTATTTT
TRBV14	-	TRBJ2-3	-	CASSQDLGDTDTQYF	TGTGCCAGCAGCCAAGATCTTGGGGACACAGATACGCAGTATTTT
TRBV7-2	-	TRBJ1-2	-	CASSLGGANYGYTF	TGTGCCAGCAGCTTAGGCGGGGCCAACTATGGCTACACCTTC
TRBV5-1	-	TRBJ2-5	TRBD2	CASSLGTSGIGETQYF	TGCGCCAGCAGCTTGGGTACTAGCGGGATAGGGGAGACCCAGTACTTC
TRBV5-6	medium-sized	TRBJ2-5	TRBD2	CASSFSPGLAGAWETQYF	TGTGCCAGCAGCTTCTCCCCGGGACTAGCGGGAGCGTGGGAGACCCAGTACTTC
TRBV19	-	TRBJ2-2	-	CASSMDRNTGELFF	TGTGCCAGTAGTATGGACAGGAACACCGGGGAGCTGTTTTTT
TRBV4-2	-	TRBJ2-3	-	CASRPRRFAEGEPDTQYF	TGTGCCAGCAGACCCAGACGGTTCGCGGAGGGAGAGCCAGATACGCAGTATTTT
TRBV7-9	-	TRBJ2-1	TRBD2	CASSSILAGGMDEQFF	TGTGCCAGCAGTTCTATTCTAGCGGGAGGAATGGATGAGCAGTTCTTC
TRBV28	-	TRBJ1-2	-	CASNDDGNYGYTF	TGTGCCAGCAACGATGACGGAAACTATGGCTACACCTTC
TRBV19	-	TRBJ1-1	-	CASSRAGQQQEAFF	TGTGCCAGTAGTAGAGCCGGACAGCAACAAGAAGCTTTCTTT
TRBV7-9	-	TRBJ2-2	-	CASSFDSNTGELFF	TGTGCCAGCAGCTTCGACTCGAACACCGGGGAGCTGTTTTTT
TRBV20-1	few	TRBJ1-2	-	CSARHQSGYTF	TGCAGTGCTAGGCACCAGTCTGGCTACACCTTC
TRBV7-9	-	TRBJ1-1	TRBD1	CASSPQGRGSTEAFF	TGTGCCAGCAGCCCACAGGGGCGGGGTAGTACTGAAGCTTTCTTT
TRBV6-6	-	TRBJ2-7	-	CASSYQGPREQYF	TGTGCCAGCAGTTATCAAGGTCCACGAGAGCAGTACTTC
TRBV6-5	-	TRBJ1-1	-	CASSYYRDTEAFF	TGTGCCAGCAGTTACTACAGGGATACTGAAGCTTTCTTT
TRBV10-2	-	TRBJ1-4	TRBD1	CASSESGQGEKEKLFF	TGCGCCAGCAGTGAGTCCGGACAGGGTGAGAAGGAAAAACTGTTTTTT
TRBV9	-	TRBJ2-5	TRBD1	CASSEGQEPIAQYF	TGTGCCAGCAGCGAGGGACAGGAACCCATTGCCCAGTACTTC
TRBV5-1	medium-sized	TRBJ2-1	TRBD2	CASSLWGLAHNEQFF	TGCGCCAGCAGCTTGTGGGGACTAGCACACAATGAGCAGTTCTTC
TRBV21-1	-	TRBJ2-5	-	CASSKERGTSGRAGSETQYF	TGTGCCAGCAGCAAAGAAAGGGGGACTAGCGGGAGGGCAGGATCCGAGACCCAGTACTTC
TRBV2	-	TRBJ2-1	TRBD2	CASLAGVLDNEQFF	TGTGCCAGCTTAGCGGGAGTTCTCGACAATGAGCAGTTCTTC
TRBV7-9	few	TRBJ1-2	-	CASSLATEGNYGYTF	TGTGCCAGCAGCTTAGCGACGGAGGGTAACTATGGCTACACCTTC
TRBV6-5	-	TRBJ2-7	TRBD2	CASRTSGRGWEQYF	TGTGCCAGCAGGACTAGCGGCCGGGGGTGGGAGCAGTACTTC
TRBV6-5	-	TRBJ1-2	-	CASSYLGGNYGYTF	TGTGCCAGCAGTTACTTAGGGGGGAACTATGGCTACACCTTC
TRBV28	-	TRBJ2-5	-	CASSSGQGGGQETQYF	TGTGCCAGCAGTTCCGGACAGGGAGGGGGGCAAGAGACCCAGTACTTC
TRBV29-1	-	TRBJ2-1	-	CSVENEAGYEQFF	TGCAGCGTTGAAAACGAAGCAGGGTATGAGCAGTTCTTC
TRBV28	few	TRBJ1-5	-	CASSFPTGGQPQHF	TGTGCCAGCAGTTTCCCCACGGGGGGTCAGCCCCAGCATTTT
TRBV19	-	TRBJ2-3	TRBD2	CASSLGGSMTDTQYF	TGTGCCAGTAGTCTGGGCGGGAGTATGACAGATACGCAGTATTTT
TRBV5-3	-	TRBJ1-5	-	CAGLNSDQPQHF	TGTGCCGGACTAAACAGCGATCAGCCCCAGCATTTT
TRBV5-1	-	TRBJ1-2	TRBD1	CASSEGQGFDGYTF	TGCGCCAGCAGCGAGGGACAGGGTTTCGATGGCTACACCTTC
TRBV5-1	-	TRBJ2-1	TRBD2	CASSSFGLAGDEQFF	TGCGCCAGCAGCTCCTTCGGGCTAGCGGGAGATGAGCAGTTCTTC
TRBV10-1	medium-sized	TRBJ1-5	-	CASSGTFSNQPQHF	TGCGCCAGCAGTGGGACATTTAGCAATCAGCCCCAGCATTTT